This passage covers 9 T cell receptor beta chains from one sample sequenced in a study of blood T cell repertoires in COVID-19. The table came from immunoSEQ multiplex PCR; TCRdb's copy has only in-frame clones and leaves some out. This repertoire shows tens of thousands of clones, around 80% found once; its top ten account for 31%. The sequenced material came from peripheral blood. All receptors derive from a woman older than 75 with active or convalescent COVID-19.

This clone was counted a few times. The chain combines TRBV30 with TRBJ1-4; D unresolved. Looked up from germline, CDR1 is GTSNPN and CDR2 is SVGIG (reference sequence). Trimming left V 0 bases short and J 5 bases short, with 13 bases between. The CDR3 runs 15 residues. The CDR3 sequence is CAWSVLGPPNEKLFF. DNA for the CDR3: TGTGCCTGGAGTGTACTAGGACCGCCGAATGAAAAACTGTTTTTT.

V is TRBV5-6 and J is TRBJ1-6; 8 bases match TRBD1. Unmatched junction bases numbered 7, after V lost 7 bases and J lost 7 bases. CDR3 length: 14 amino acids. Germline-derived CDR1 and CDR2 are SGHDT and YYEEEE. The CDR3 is CASLRRGRNSPLHF. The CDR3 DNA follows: TGTGCCAGCCTCCGCAGGGGGCGAAATTCACCCCTCCACTTT. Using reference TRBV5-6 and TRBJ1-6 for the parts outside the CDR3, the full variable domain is DAGVTQSPTHLIKTRGQQVTLRCSPKSGHDTVSWYQQALGQGPQFIFQYYEEEERQRGNFPDRFSGHQFPNYSSELNVNALLLGDSALYLCASLRRGRNSPLHFGNGTRLTVT.

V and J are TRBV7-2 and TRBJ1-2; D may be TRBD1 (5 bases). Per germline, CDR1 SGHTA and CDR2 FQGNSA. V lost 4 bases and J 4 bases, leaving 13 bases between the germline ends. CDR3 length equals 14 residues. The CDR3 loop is CASSSRGGSYGYTF. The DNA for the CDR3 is TGTGCCAGCAGCTCTCGCGGGGGGAGCTATGGCTACACCTTC.

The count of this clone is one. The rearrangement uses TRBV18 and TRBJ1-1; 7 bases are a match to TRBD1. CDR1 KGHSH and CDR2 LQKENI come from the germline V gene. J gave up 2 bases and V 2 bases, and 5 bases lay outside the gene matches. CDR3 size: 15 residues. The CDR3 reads CASSPWGQRNTEAFF. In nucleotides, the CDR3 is TGTGCCAGCTCACCATGGGGACAGCGAAACACTGAAGCTTTCTTT.

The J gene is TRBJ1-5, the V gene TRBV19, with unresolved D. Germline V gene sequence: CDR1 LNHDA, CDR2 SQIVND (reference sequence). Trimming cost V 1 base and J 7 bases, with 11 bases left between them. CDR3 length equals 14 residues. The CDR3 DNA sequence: TGTGCCAGTAGTATAGCGGGGTCGGGGCAGCCCCAGCATTTT. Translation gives CASSIAGSGQPQHF.

The CDR3 DNA reads as TGTGCCAGCAGTGATCAAGCTACAGGGACTGGAAACACCATATATTTT. Amino acid sequence: CASSDQATGTGNTIYF. The V call is TRBV6-1, the J call TRBJ1-3, with D possibly matching TRBD1 (6 bases). The V end lost 3 bases, the J end lost 2 bases, and 14 bases lay between the germline ends. The CDR3 sequence is 16 residues long. Germline CDR1 reads MNHNS; CDR2 reads SASEGT.

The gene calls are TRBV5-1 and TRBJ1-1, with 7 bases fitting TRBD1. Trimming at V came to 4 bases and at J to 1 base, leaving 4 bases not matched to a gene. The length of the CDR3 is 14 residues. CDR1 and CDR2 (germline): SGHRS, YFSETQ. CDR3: CASSTQGENTEAFF. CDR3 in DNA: TGCGCCAGCAGCACTCAGGGGGAGAACACTGAAGCTTTCTTT.

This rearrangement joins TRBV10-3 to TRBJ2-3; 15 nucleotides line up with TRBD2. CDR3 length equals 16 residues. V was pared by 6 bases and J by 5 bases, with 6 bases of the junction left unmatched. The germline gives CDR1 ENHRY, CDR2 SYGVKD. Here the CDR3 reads CAISPGTSGRLDTQYF. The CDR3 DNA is TGTGCCATCAGCCCCGGGACTAGCGGGAGGTTAGATACGCAGTATTTT.

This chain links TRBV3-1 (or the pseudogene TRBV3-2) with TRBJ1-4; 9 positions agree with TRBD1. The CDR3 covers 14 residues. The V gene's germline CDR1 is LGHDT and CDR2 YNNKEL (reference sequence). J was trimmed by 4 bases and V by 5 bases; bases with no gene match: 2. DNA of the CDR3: TGTGCCAGCAGCGACAGGGGGTATAATGAAAAACTGTTTTTT. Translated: CASSDRGYNEKLFF.